Given below is one T cell receptor beta chain in context. RNA was extracted with the RNeasy kit, and a quantity of 0.5 to 1 ug was reverse transcribed using random hexamers. TCR beta CDR3 was amplified by immunoSEQ covering 54 Vbeta and 13 Jbeta. MiXCR was run by TCRdb on the immunoSEQ multiplex PCR reads, yielding one entry per CDR3 protein. The sample shows about 210,000 distinct CDR3 sequences, around 95% of them seen only once. The source of the sample is a study of CD8 T cells in Susac syndrome. The authors sequenced TCR beta from blood CD8+ and CD4+ T cells. TEMRA cells were FACS-enriched, with CD8+ and CD4+ T cells isolated negatively. This CDR3 has 15 residues. Losses at the gene ends were 4 bases for V and 8 bases for J; bases not matched to a gene: 10. Per the germline V gene, CDR1 is SGHNT and CDR2 is YYREEE (reference sequence).

The chain links TRBV5-4 to TRBJ2-1, with 9 bases fitting TRBD2. Sample: CD4+ T cells from PBMCs. The sequence derives from a human donor with multiple sclerosis. CDR3 sequence (DNA): TGTGCCAGCAGCCGCGGGGGGGCCTTTTTCGATGAGCAGTTCTTC. Protein sequence: CASSRGGAFFDEQFF.